Sequencing of this T cell receptor beta chain was carried out in a study of T cells in Graves' hyperthyroidism and ophthalmopathy. This clonotype was seen repeatedly, ten times or more. Its matching antigen is unknown. Amplification of TCR beta CDR3 regions used RNA as the template. A set of HTBI primers served as the primers for a first-round RT-PCR of the TCR CDR3. TCRdb re-called the multiplex PCR reads through MiXCR, storing one row per CDR3 protein. The table has about 420,000 distinct CDR3 sequences, less than 20% seen once. Study results and caveats: Median prediction lead before ophthalmopathy onset was about 6.7 months with the model. By a 13 V-J model, ophthalmopathy was set apart from stable hyperthyroidism.

Deletions cut 4 bases from V and 1 base from J, with 13 bases between. This CDR3 contains 15 residues. CDR1 is ENHRY and CDR2 is SYGVKD in the germline V gene. Newly diagnosed hyperthyroidism, duration under 2 months, in patients aged 18 to 65. The origin of this receptor is a woman younger than 30 with Graves' hyperthyroidism. Input material: blood. The chain joins TRBV10-3 to TRBJ1-2; D unclear. The CDR3 sequence is CAISVSLVGNYGYTF. Written as DNA, the CDR3 is TGTGCCATCAGTGTGTCCCTTGTGGGTAACTATGGCTACACCTTC.